The 24 T cell receptor beta chains below come from one sample, sequenced in a study of monozygotic twins with inflammatory bowel disease. TCRdb reprocessed the 5' RACE reads and keeps a single row for each CDR3 protein, giving no DNA. This sample contains around 190,000 distinct CDR3 sequences. The sequencing input was blood. These receptor sequences come from a human donor with ulcerative colitis or Crohn's disease, or a healthy co-twin of an affected twin (not recorded which).

V usage is TRBV20-1 and J usage is TRBJ2-5; the TCRdb call, TRBD1, lacks DNA for checking. Per germline, CDR1 DFQATT and CDR2 SNEGSKA (reference sequence). The CDR3 sequence is 13 residues long. CDR3: CSARVGAAETQYF.

The chain is built from TRBV6-5 and TRBJ2-5; TCRdb calls TRBD1, which cannot be checked without DNA. From germline, CDR1 is MNHEY and CDR2 SVGAGI. The CDR3 runs 11 residues. The CDR3 loop reads CASSFGGTQYF.

The chain is built from TRBV11-1 and TRBJ1-5. This CDR3 region has 18 residues. Germline values: CDR1 SGHAT, CDR2 FQDESV (reference sequence). The CDR3 region is CASSLAIGGTYSNQPQHF.

This sequence joins TRBV4-1 and TRBJ1-2; the D gene TCRdb calls, TRBD1, cannot be checked with no DNA. The CDR3 has 15 amino acids. CDR1 and CDR2 from the germline V gene are MGHRA and YSYEKL. The chain's CDR3 is CASSSADRVNYGYTF.

This rearrangement joins TRBV27 to TRBJ1-5; lacking DNA, the TRBD1 call made by TCRdb goes unchecked. The germline gives CDR1 MNHEY, CDR2 SMNVEV (reference sequence). The CDR3 loop spans 15 amino acids. CDR3 loop: CASSSLQGTYQPQHF.

The CDR3 spells CASSEGQTSNQPQHF. The rearrangement links TRBV18 to TRBJ1-5; TCRdb picks TRBD1, but there is no DNA to check that call. The CDR3 runs 15 residues. Germline V gives CDR1 KGHSH, CDR2 LQKENI. The full variable domain, with the rest looked up from reference TRBV18 and TRBJ1-5, is NAGVMQNPRHLVRRRGQEARLRCSPMKGHSHVYWYRQLPEEGLKFMVYLQKENIIDESGMPKERFSAEFPKEGPSILRIQQVVRGDSAAYFCASSEGQTSNQPQHFGDGTRLSIL.

The rearrangement links TRBV12-3 or TRBV12-4 to TRBJ2-2; as DNA is missing, the TRBD2 call by TCRdb cannot be tested. The length of the CDR3 is 14 residues. The CDR3 sequence: CASSPPSITGELFF.

V gene TRBV20-1 combines with J gene TRBJ2-1; TCRdb proposes TRBD2, but this gene call is untestable without DNA. The CDR3 contains 16 residues. Per germline, CDR1 DFQATT and CDR2 SNEGSKA (reference sequence). The CDR3 is CSASSHTGGSYNEQFF.

J is TRBJ2-7 and V is TRBV29-1; the TCRdb D gene call, TRBD2, has no DNA to confirm it. Germline V CDR1 and CDR2: SQVTM, ANQGSEA. This CDR3 has 11 residues. This chain's CDR3 is CSVRREDEQYF.

This rearrangement joins TRBV11-2 to TRBJ2-2; TCRdb picks TRBD1, but there is no DNA to check that call. Looked up from germline, CDR1 is SGHAT and CDR2 is FQNNGV. The CDR3 spans 14 residues. CDR3 region: CASSLEWGGGELFF. The variable domain in full, with the rest retrieved from reference TRBV11-2 and TRBJ2-2, is EAGVAQSPRYKIIEKRQSVAFWCNPISGHATLYWYQQILGQGPKLLIQFQNNGVVDDSQLPKDRFSAERLKGVDSTLKIQPAKLEDSAVYLCASSLEWGGGELFFGEGSRLTVL.

The chain uses TRBV9 and TRBJ2-3; TCRdb reports TRBD1, a call that lacks DNA to check it against. There are 16 residues in the CDR3. Germline V gene sequence: CDR1 SGDLS, CDR2 YYNGEE. The CDR3 is CASSVGVGGRTDTQYF.

This chain uses TRBV6-2 or TRBV6-3 with TRBJ2-1; checking the TCRdb D call of TRBD1 is not possible without DNA. Germline lookup yields CDR1 MNHEY and CDR2 SVGEGT. The CDR3 consists of 11 residues. CDR3: CASSPSGQQFF.

The chain joins TRBV5-1 to TRBJ2-3; TCRdb outputs TRBD2, but without DNA this stays unchecked. This CDR3 region has 17 residues. Germline V lookup: CDR1 SGHRS, CDR2 YFSETQ. The CDR3 loop is CASSVSNRALSTDTQYF.

The gene calls are TRBV5-1 and TRBJ1-1; TCRdb reports TRBD1, a call that lacks DNA to check it against. The CDR3 spans 13 residues. The germline V gene has CDR1 SGHRS and CDR2 YFSETQ. The chain's CDR3 is CASSLRSGTEAFF.

The rearrangement links TRBV12-3 or TRBV12-4 to TRBJ2-1; the D call from TCRdb, TRBD2, cannot be confirmed without DNA. There are 13 residues in the CDR3. CDR3 sequence reads: CASSWDSRNEQFF.

The V call is TRBV14, the J call TRBJ2-1; as DNA is missing, the TRBD2 call by TCRdb cannot be tested. CDR3 size: 17 residues. Looked up from germline, CDR1 is SGHDN and CDR2 is FVKESK. The CDR3 here is CASSQVRGGVGYNEQFF.

The rearrangement joins TRBV5-1 to TRBJ2-6. Germline loops: CDR1 SGHRS, CDR2 YFSETQ. CDR3 length equals 15 residues. CDR3 sequence reads: CASSLGLTRANVLTF. Drawing the rest from reference TRBV5-1 and TRBJ2-6, the complete variable domain is KAGVTQTPRYLIKTRGQQVTLSCSPISGHRSVSWYQQTPGQGLQFLFEYFSETQRNKGNFPGRFSGRQFSNSRSEMNVSTLELGDSALYLCASSLGLTRANVLTFGAGSRLTVL.

J is TRBJ2-7 and V is TRBV7-9; the TCRdb D gene call, TRBD2, has no DNA to confirm it. Germline CDR1 is SEHNR and CDR2 is FQNEAQ (reference sequence). There are 12 residues in the CDR3. CDR3 protein: CASAGGVYEQYF.

The chain has TRBV10-3 and TRBJ1-2; lacking DNA, the TRBD1 call made by TCRdb goes unchecked. This CDR3 spans 15 amino acids. Germline CDR1 reads ENHRY; CDR2 reads SYGVKD. The CDR3 sequence is CAISESQAGGHGYTF.

This chain links TRBV9 with TRBJ1-3. CDR1 and CDR2 (germline): SGDLS, YYNGEE. CDR3 length: 15 residues. CDR3 in amino acids: CASSVGRTSGNTIYF. Using reference TRBV9 and TRBJ1-3 for the parts outside the CDR3, the full variable domain is DSGVTQTPKHLITATGQRVTLRCSPRSGDLSVYWYQQSLDQGLQFLIQYYNGEERAKGNILERFSAQQFPDLHSELNLSSLELGDSALYFCASSVGRTSGNTIYFGEGSWLTVV.

The chain couples TRBV5-1 to TRBJ2-1; without DNA, the TCRdb call of TRBD1 cannot be checked. Germline V gene lookup returns CDR1 SGHRS and CDR2 YFSETQ. This CDR3 is built from 16 residues. The CDR3 region is CASSLRGGSSYNEQFF. Combining the CDR3 with reference TRBV5-1 and TRBJ2-1 gives the whole variable domain KAGVTQTPRYLIKTRGQQVTLSCSPISGHRSVSWYQQTPGQGLQFLFEYFSETQRNKGNFPGRFSGRQFSNSRSEMNVSTLELGDSALYLCASSLRGGSSYNEQFFGPGTRLTVL.

The rearrangement joins TRBV4-1 to TRBJ2-5. This CDR3 contains 14 residues. Germline CDR1 reads MGHRA; CDR2 reads YSYEKL. The CDR3 is CASSQGGREETQYF.

The chain combines TRBV20-1 with TRBJ2-7; TCRdb reports TRBD2, a call that lacks DNA to check it against. There are 15 residues in the CDR3. CDR1 is DFQATT and CDR2 is SNEGSKA in the germline V gene (reference sequence). CDR3 sequence reads: CSASGASANFYEQYF.

V and J are TRBV7-3 and TRBJ1-1. The CDR3 extends over 16 amino acids. The germline gives CDR1 SGHTA, CDR2 FQGTGA. The CDR3: CASSLFPTGRGTEAFF.